A selection of T cell receptor beta chains follows, all from one sample in a study of cytomegalovirus exposure and HLA in healthy donors. The assay was immunoSEQ multiplex PCR, and TCRdb's table has in-frame clones only and misses some. The repertoire holds 280,000 or so clones, with approximately 87% as singletons. Sequences were obtained from PBMCs. The origin of the receptors is a woman aged 18-29 years in good health and CMV-seronegative. Both conserved end residues are part of each CDR3. The order of the fields is D gene, J gene, V gene, clone size, CDR3 DNA, CDR3 protein. D genes are given only for firm matches. Clone size is stated in some rows and not others, as once, few, many or a class when expanded.

- | TRBJ2-5 | TRBV4-1 | once | TGCGCCAGCAGCCCCGGGGGCGGGGACAGCAAAGAGACCCAGTACTTC | CASSPGGGDSKETQYF
TRBD1 | TRBJ1-2 | TRBV25-1 | - | TGTGCCAGCAGTGCGCACAGGGGGAGCTACACCTTC | CASSAHRGSYTF
TRBD2 | TRBJ2-3 | TRBV7-8 | - | TGTGCCAGCAGCTTCCGACTAGCGGCAAGCACAGATACGCAGTATTTT | CASSFRLAASTDTQYF
TRBD2 | TRBJ2-7 | TRBV27 | - | TGTGCCAGCAGTTTAAGAGAAGGCGGGGGGATTAGCCACGAGCAGTACTTC | CASSLREGGGISHEQYF
- | TRBJ2-3 | TRBV6-5 | - | TGTGCCAGCAGTTACGACCGGGAAACGCAGTATTTT | CASSYDRETQYF
TRBD2 | TRBJ2-7 | TRBV25-1 | - | TGTGCCAGCTCAACTGGGGCGAGACTAGCGGACTACGAGCAGTACTTC | CASSTGARLADYEQYF
TRBD2 | TRBJ2-3 | TRBV9 | - | TGTGCCAGCAGCCCTAGCGGGATGACTAGCACAGATACGCAGTATTTT | CASSPSGMTSTDTQYF
- | TRBJ1-1 | TRBV5-1 | - | TGCGCCAGCAGCTTGTATCGCCAGGGAAACACTGAAGCTTTCTTT | CASSLYRQGNTEAFF
TRBD2 | TRBJ2-7 | TRBV18 | - | TGTGCCAGCTCACCACCCACTAGCGGGATGAAGCACGAGCAGTACTTC | CASSPPTSGMKHEQYF
- | TRBJ2-7 | TRBV6-1 | - | TGTGCCAGCAGTGACGCCTTGTACAGGCACTTATTCTACGAGCAGTACTTC | CASSDALYRHLFYEQYF
- | TRBJ1-1 | TRBV28 | - | TGTGCCAGCAGACGCACCTCAGGGGCCAGTGGGAACACTGAAGCTTTCTTT | CASRRTSGASGNTEAFF
TRBD2 | TRBJ2-3 | TRBV27 | - | TGTGCCAGCAGTGACAGACTAGCAGATTACACAGATACGCAGTATTTT | CASSDRLADYTDTQYF
- | TRBJ1-3 | TRBV5-1 | - | TGCGCCAGCAGCTTAGAAGACAGCGGAAACACCATATATTTT | CASSLEDSGNTIYF
- | TRBJ2-7 | TRBV6-1 | - | TGTGCCAGCAGTGATCGCGAGCGGGCCAGGACGGAGCAGTACTTC | CASSDRERARTEQYF
TRBD2 | TRBJ2-3 | TRBV4-3 | - | TGCGCCAGCAGCGTCGGGACTAGGTCCAATACGCAGTATTTT | CASSVGTRSNTQYF
- | TRBJ1-2 | TRBV19 | few | TGTGCCAGTGCGGAGACCGCTTCCTATGGCTACACCTTC | CASAETASYGYTF
TRBD2 | TRBJ2-7 | TRBV28 | - | TGTGCCAGCAGTGACCCGGGACTAGCGGGCTCCTACGAGCAGTACTTC | CASSDPGLAGSYEQYF
- | TRBJ1-5 | TRBV28 | - | TGTGCCAGCAGTCGAGTCTACAGGGAGCCTAGCAATCAGCCCCAGCATTTT | CASSRVYREPSNQPQHF
TRBD2 | TRBJ2-1 | TRBV28 | - | TGTGCCAGCAGTTTAGAGCGGGAGGGCCGCAATGAGCAGTTCTTC | CASSLEREGRNEQFF
TRBD2 | TRBJ2-1 | TRBV5-4 | - | TGTGCCAGCAGTTGGGCCTTAGCGGGAGCTACCTTGAATGAGCAGTTCTTC | CASSWALAGATLNEQFF
- | TRBJ2-7 | TRBV12-2 | - | TGTGCAAGTCGCAACTCGACTAGCGGGAGGAACTACGAGCAGTACTTC | CASRNSTSGRNYEQYF
TRBD2 | TRBJ2-7 | TRBV28 | - | TGTGCCAGCAGTTTTCCTCCCGGGACTAGCGGGACCTACGAGCAGTACTTC | CASSFPPGTSGTYEQYF
TRBD1 | TRBJ1-5 | TRBV14 | - | TGTGCCAGCAGTGCTTCAGGGGGTCAGCCCCAGCATTTT | CASSASGGQPQHF
- | TRBJ1-2 | TRBV7-2 | - | TGTGCCAGCAGCTCCCTGACTGATGGCTACACCTTC | CASSSLTDGYTF
TRBD1 | TRBJ2-2 | TRBV7-2 | - | TGTGCCAGCAGACGAACTGGGACAGGGGGCGGGGAGCTGTTTTTT | CASRRTGTGGGELFF
- | TRBJ2-1 | TRBV11-3 | - | TGTGCCAGCAGCCCTCATCCGGAGCTGAGGGATTACAATGAGCAGTTCTTC | CASSPHPELRDYNEQFF
- | TRBJ1-2 | TRBV6-1 | - | TGTGCCAGCACCGAAGGGGTAAACGGCTACACCTTC | CASTEGVNGYTF
- | TRBJ1-3 | TRBV2 | - | TGTGCCAGCAGTGAAGCGGGTGGCGACTCGGTTGGAAACACCATATATTTT | CASSEAGGDSVGNTIYF
TRBD1 | TRBJ1-1 | TRBV27 | - | TGTGCCAGCAGTTTAGTTGGACAGGGGGGCACTGAAGCTTTCTTT | CASSLVGQGGTEAFF
TRBD2 | TRBJ2-7 | TRBV5-1 | - | TGCGCCAGCAGCCCTAGCGGGAGGGCCTACGAGCAGTACTTC | CASSPSGRAYEQYF
TRBD2 | TRBJ2-5 | TRBV4-3 | - | TGCGCCAGCAGCCCCACTAGCGGGAGGAGGGAGACCCAGTACTTC | CASSPTSGRRETQYF
- | TRBJ2-1 | TRBV9 | once | TGTGCCAGCAGCGTATACTCCGACAGGCCAGAGGTCTTC | CASSVYSDRPEVF
- | TRBJ2-7 | TRBV11-2 | once | TGTGCCAGCAGCTTAGGGATCGGGGAGCAGTACTTC | CASSLGIGEQYF
- | TRBJ1-1 | TRBV7-9 | few | TGTGCCAGCAGCTTAGCGGACAGAATGAACACTGAAGCTTTCTTT | CASSLADRMNTEAFF
TRBD2 | TRBJ2-3 | TRBV15 | - | TGTGCCACCAGCTTGAGGACTAGCGTCATAAGGGCAGATACGCAGTATTTT | CATSLRTSVIRADTQYF
TRBD1 | TRBJ2-4 | TRBV6-1 | - | TGTGCCACCGCGGGACAGGGAGGAAACATTCAGTACTTC | CATAGQGGNIQYF
TRBD2 | TRBJ2-1 | TRBV2 | once | TGTGCCTGGACTAGCGGGAGGGCCATAAATGAGCAGTTCTTC | CAWTSGRAINEQFF
- | TRBJ2-7 | TRBV13 | - | TGTGCCAGCAGCTTGGGGGCTTCCTACGAGCAGTACTTC | CASSLGASYEQYF
TRBD1 | TRBJ1-2 | TRBV6-5 | - | TGTGCCAGCAGGCCTACAGGGGCCAACTATGGCTACACCTTC | CASRPTGANYGYTF
TRBD2 | TRBJ2-7 | TRBV27 | - | TGTGCCAGCAGTTGGGGGGGACTAGCGGGAGTCGCCGAGCAGTACTTC | CASSWGGLAGVAEQYF
- | TRBJ1-5 | TRBV10-3 | - | TGTGCCATCAGTGAGTCGTTTGGCAGGATGGATCAGCCCCAGCATTTT | CAISESFGRMDQPQHF
- | TRBJ2-1 | TRBV30 | - | TGTGCCTGGCAACCGGGACTGATGCACAATGAGCAGTTCTTC | CAWQPGLMHNEQFF
TRBD1 | TRBJ1-1 | TRBV18 | - | TGTGCCAGCTCACCGACAGGGATAAACACTGAAGCTTTCTTT | CASSPTGINTEAFF
- | TRBJ1-5 | TRBV28 | once | TGTGCCAGCAATGATCAGGGATCGGATCAGCCCCAGCATTTT | CASNDQGSDQPQHF
- | TRBJ2-5 | TRBV11-2 | - | TGTGCCAGCAGCCCTGTCGGCGGTCAAGAGACCCAGTACTTC | CASSPVGGQETQYF
TRBD2 | TRBJ2-1 | TRBV29-1 | - | TGCAGCGTTGAAGACTCCACCTGGACTAGCGGGAATAAATACAATGAGCAGTTCTTC | CSVEDSTWTSGNKYNEQFF
- | TRBJ1-5 | TRBV28 | few | TGTGCCAGCAGTTTGGTTCGGGGTAACAATCAGCCCCAGCATTTT | CASSLVRGNNQPQHF
- | TRBJ2-7 | TRBV9 | - | TGTGCCAGCAGCGTCGGGGGGCTGAACGAGCAGTACTTC | CASSVGGLNEQYF
TRBD2 | TRBJ2-7 | TRBV4-1 | - | TGCGCCAGCAGCCAGAATCCCGGACTAGCGGAGGGATACGAGCAGTACTTC | CASSQNPGLAEGYEQYF
- | TRBJ2-7 | TRBV18 | - | TGTGCCAGCTCACCCAGGGGTGGAGGGGGCGCTTATTACGAGCAGTACTTC | CASSPRGGGGAYYEQYF
- | TRBJ1-1 | TRBV5-5 | - | TGTGCCAGCAGCTTGGCCTTAGCTACGGCCCACACTGAAGCTTTCTTT | CASSLALATAHTEAFF
TRBD2 | TRBJ2-7 | TRBV2 | - | TGTGCCAGCACTCTACTAGCGGGAGTCTCCTACGAGCAGTACTTC | CASTLLAGVSYEQYF
TRBD2 | TRBJ2-1 | TRBV11-2 | - | TGTGCCAGCAGCTTAGTAGCTAGCGGGAGAAACTTTGGAGGCTTAGGGTTCTTC | CASSLVASGRNFGGLGFF
TRBD1 | TRBJ1-1 | TRBV5-1 | - | TGCGCCAGCAGCTTGGGACAGGGAGTCGGTGAAGCTTTCTTT | CASSLGQGVGEAFF
TRBD2 | TRBJ2-1 | TRBV28 | - | TGTGCCAGCAGTACCGGGACTAGCGGGATAGATGAGCAGTTCTTC | CASSTGTSGIDEQFF
- | TRBJ1-1 | TRBV2 | - | TGTGCCAGCAGTGCTCAGGGGAAAGAAGCTTTCTTT | CASSAQGKEAFF
- | TRBJ2-7 | TRBV11-2 | - | TGTGCCAGCAGCTTAGAACTGGCCTTAGCGCCCTACGAGCAGTACTTC | CASSLELALAPYEQYF
TRBD1 | TRBJ1-2 | TRBV28 | - | TGTGCCAGCAGGCGGACAGGAGGTAACTATGGCTACACCTTC | CASRRTGGNYGYTF
- | TRBJ2-1 | TRBV15 | - | TGTGCCACCAGCAGAGACGAGGGAGTCCCCTACAATGAGCAGTTCTTC | CATSRDEGVPYNEQFF